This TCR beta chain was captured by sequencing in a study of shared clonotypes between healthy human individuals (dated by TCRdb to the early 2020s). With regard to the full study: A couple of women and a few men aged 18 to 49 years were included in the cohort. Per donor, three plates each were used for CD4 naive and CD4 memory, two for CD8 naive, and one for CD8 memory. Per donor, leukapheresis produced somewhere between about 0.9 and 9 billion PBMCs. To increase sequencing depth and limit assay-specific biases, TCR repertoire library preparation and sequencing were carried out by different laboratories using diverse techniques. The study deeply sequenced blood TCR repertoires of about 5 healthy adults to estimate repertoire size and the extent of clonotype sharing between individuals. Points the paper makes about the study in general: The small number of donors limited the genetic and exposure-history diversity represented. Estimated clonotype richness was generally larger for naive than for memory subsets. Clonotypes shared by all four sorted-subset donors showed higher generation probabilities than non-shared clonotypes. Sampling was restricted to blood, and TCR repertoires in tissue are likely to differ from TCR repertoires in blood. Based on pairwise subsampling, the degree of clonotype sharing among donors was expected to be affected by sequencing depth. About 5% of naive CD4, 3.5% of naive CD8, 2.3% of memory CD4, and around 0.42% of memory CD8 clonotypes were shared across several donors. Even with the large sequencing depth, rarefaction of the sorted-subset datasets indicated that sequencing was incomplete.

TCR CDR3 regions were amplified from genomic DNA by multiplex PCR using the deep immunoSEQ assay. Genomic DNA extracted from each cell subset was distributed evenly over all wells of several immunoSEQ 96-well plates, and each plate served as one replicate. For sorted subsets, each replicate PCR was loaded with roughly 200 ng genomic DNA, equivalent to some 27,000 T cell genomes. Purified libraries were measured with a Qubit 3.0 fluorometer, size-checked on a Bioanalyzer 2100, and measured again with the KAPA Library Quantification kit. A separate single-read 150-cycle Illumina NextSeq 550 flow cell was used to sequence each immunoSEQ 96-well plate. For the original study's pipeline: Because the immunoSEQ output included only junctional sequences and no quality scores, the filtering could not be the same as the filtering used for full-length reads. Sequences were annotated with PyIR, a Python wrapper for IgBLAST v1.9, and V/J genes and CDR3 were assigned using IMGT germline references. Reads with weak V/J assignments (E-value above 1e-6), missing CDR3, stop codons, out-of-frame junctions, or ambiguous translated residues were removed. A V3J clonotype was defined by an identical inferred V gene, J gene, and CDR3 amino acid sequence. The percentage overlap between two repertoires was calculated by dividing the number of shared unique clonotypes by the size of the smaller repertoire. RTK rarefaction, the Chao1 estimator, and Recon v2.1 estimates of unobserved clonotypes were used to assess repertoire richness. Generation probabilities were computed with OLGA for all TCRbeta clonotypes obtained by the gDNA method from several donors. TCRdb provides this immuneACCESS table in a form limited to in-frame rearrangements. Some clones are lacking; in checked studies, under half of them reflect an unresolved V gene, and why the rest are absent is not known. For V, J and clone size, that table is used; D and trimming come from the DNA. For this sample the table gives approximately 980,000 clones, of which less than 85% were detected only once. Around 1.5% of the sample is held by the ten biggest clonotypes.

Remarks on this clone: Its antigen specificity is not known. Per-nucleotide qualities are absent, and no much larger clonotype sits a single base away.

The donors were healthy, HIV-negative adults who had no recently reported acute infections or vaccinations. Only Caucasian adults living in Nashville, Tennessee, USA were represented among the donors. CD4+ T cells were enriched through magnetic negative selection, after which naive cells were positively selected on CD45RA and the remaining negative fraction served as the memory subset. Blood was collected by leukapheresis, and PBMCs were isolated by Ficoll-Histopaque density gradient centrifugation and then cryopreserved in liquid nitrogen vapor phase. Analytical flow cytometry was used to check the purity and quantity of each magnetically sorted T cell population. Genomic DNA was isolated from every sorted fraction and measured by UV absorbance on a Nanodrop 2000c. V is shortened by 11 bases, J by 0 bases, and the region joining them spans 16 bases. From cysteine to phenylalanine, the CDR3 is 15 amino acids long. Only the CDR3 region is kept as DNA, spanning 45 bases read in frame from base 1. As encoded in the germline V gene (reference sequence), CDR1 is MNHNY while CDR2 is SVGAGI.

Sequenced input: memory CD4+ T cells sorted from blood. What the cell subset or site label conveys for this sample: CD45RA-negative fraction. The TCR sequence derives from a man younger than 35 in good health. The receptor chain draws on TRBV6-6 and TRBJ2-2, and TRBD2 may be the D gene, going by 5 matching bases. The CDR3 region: CAGQSGLSNTGELFF. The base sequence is TGTGCCGGCCAATCAGGACTTTCGAACACCGGGGAGCTGTTTTTT.